A selection of T cell receptor beta chains follows, all from one sample in a study of T-cell reconstitution after alpha-beta-depleted transplantation in children. One entry per CDR3 protein, called by TCRdb with MiXCR from the PCR reads. The sample lists nearly 350,000 distinct CDR3 sequences, 15% to 20% occurring once. The starting material was PBMCs, mostly from graft donor cells, obtained 360 days after TCRalphabeta/CD19-depleted stem cell transplant. All receptors come from a male patient between 2 and 15 years old who had a stem cell transplant for acute lymphoblastic leukemia, so the T cells may come from the graft donor. Both conserved end residues are part of each CDR3. D genes are given only for firm matches. Clone size is shown for a subset of rows, as once, few, many or a class of expanded clone.

d_call: TRBD2; j_call: TRBJ2-7; v_call: TRBV7-6; clone_size: few; cdr3_nt: TGTGCCAGCAGCCCCGGGACTAATGTCGGGTACTACGAGCAGTACTTC; cdr3_aa: CASSPGTNVGYYEQYF
d_call: .; j_call: TRBJ2-4; v_call: TRBV5-1; clone_size: .; cdr3_nt: TGCGCCAGCAGCCCCGTCGGCAGCACTACTGACATTCAGTACTTC; cdr3_aa: CASSPVGSTTDIQYF
d_call: TRBD1; j_call: TRBJ2-3; v_call: TRBV3-1; clone_size: many; cdr3_nt: TGTACCAACAGGGGCAGCACAGATACGCAGTATTTT; cdr3_aa: CTNRGSTDTQYF
d_call: .; j_call: TRBJ2-6; v_call: TRBV6-5; clone_size: .; cdr3_nt: TGTGCCAGCAGTTCCACCCCCAGGTTCTCTGGGGCCAACGTCCTGACTTTC; cdr3_aa: CASSSTPRFSGANVLTF
d_call: .; j_call: TRBJ2-7; v_call: TRBV12-3/TRBV12-4; clone_size: .; cdr3_nt: TGTGCCAGCAGTTGGCGTGAGTGGCAGGGGGGCGAGCAGTACTTC; cdr3_aa: CASSWREWQGGEQYF
d_call: .; j_call: TRBJ2-3; v_call: TRBV18; clone_size: few; cdr3_nt: TGTGCCAGCTCACCACAGATAGCCACGCAGTATTTT; cdr3_aa: CASSPQIATQYF
d_call: TRBD2; j_call: TRBJ2-3; v_call: TRBV12-3/TRBV12-4; clone_size: many; cdr3_nt: TGTGCCAGCAGTTTAGGGCGGGAGGGCACAGATACGCAGTATTTT; cdr3_aa: CASSLGREGTDTQYF
d_call: .; j_call: TRBJ2-6; v_call: TRBV12-3/TRBV12-4; clone_size: few; cdr3_nt: TGTGCCAGCACCAACAAGCTTTCCAACTCTGGGGCCAACGTCCTGACTTTC; cdr3_aa: CASTNKLSNSGANVLTF
d_call: TRBD2; j_call: TRBJ2-1; v_call: TRBV24-1; clone_size: few; cdr3_nt: TGTGCCACCAGTGACCCCGCCGGGACTAGCGACCTTAATGAGCAGTTCTTC; cdr3_aa: CATSDPAGTSDLNEQFF
d_call: .; j_call: TRBJ2-5; v_call: TRBV5-1; clone_size: many; cdr3_nt: TGCGCCAGCAGCTTTACGGTGATTCAAGAGACCCAGTACTTC; cdr3_aa: CASSFTVIQETQYF
d_call: TRBD1; j_call: TRBJ1-1; v_call: TRBV28; clone_size: few; cdr3_nt: TGTGCCAGTAACAGGGGGCGGAGTGGTCATGAAGCTTTCTTT; cdr3_aa: CASNRGRSGHEAFF
d_call: .; j_call: TRBJ2-1; v_call: TRBV30; clone_size: many; cdr3_nt: TGTGCCTGGAGTTTTAGATATGAGCAGTTCTTC; cdr3_aa: CAWSFRYEQFF
d_call: .; j_call: TRBJ2-1; v_call: TRBV7-7; clone_size: .; cdr3_nt: TGTGCTAGCAGCTTAGGGACTGCGGGGCTCAATGAGCAGTTCTTC; cdr3_aa: CASSLGTAGLNEQFF
d_call: .; j_call: TRBJ1-5; v_call: TRBV12-3/TRBV12-4; clone_size: .; cdr3_nt: TGTGCCAGCAGTCGGGCCCTTTGGGCTAGCAATCAGCCCCAGCATTTT; cdr3_aa: CASSRALWASNQPQHF
d_call: .; j_call: TRBJ2-2; v_call: TRBV7-2; clone_size: .; cdr3_nt: TGTGCCAGCAGCTTAAAAGGGAGGAACACCGGGGAGCTGTTTTTT; cdr3_aa: CASSLKGRNTGELFF
d_call: TRBD1; j_call: TRBJ1-1; v_call: TRBV28; clone_size: few; cdr3_nt: TGTGCCAGCAGTCGGACAGGGGTGACTGAAGCTTTCTTT; cdr3_aa: CASSRTGVTEAFF
d_call: TRBD1; j_call: TRBJ2-2; v_call: TRBV9; clone_size: few; cdr3_nt: TGTGCCAGCAGCCGGGACAGGGCTAACACCGGGGAGCTGTTTTTT; cdr3_aa: CASSRDRANTGELFF
d_call: .; j_call: TRBJ2-6; v_call: TRBV9; clone_size: many; cdr3_nt: TGTGCCAGCAGCGTTACAGGGTCTGGGGCCAACGTCCTGACTTTC; cdr3_aa: CASSVTGSGANVLTF
d_call: TRBD1; j_call: TRBJ1-4; v_call: TRBV11-2; clone_size: few; cdr3_nt: TGTGCCAGCAAATGGGGACAGGGAAATGAAAAACTGTTTTTT; cdr3_aa: CASKWGQGNEKLFF
d_call: .; j_call: TRBJ2-1; v_call: TRBV2; clone_size: few; cdr3_nt: TGTGCCAGCGACGGGGGTCTGGTTTTCTACAATGAGCAGTTCTTC; cdr3_aa: CASDGGLVFYNEQFF
d_call: TRBD1; j_call: TRBJ2-1; v_call: TRBV12-3/TRBV12-4; clone_size: many; cdr3_nt: TGTGCCAGCGCAATGGGACAGGGTTACGAGCAGTTCTTC; cdr3_aa: CASAMGQGYEQFF
d_call: .; j_call: TRBJ2-6; v_call: TRBV4-3; clone_size: few; cdr3_nt: TGCGCCAGCAGCCAAGGTCTCTCTGGGGCCAACGTCCTGACTTTC; cdr3_aa: CASSQGLSGANVLTF
d_call: TRBD2; j_call: TRBJ2-7; v_call: TRBV28; clone_size: .; cdr3_nt: TGTGCCAGCAGCCCGGGACTAGCGGGAGCCTTCTACGAGCAGTACTTC; cdr3_aa: CASSPGLAGAFYEQYF
d_call: .; j_call: TRBJ2-5; v_call: TRBV4-2; clone_size: few; cdr3_nt: TGTGCCAGCAGCCAAGAACCGGGATCAGAGACCCAGTACTTC; cdr3_aa: CASSQEPGSETQYF
d_call: .; j_call: TRBJ1-3; v_call: TRBV20-1; clone_size: few; cdr3_nt: TGCAGTGGTTCGGGGCCTGGAAACACCATATATTTT; cdr3_aa: CSGSGPGNTIYF
d_call: TRBD1; j_call: TRBJ2-4; v_call: TRBV6-1; clone_size: many; cdr3_nt: TGTGCCAGCAGCCTCAACAGGGGCAACATTCAGTACTTC; cdr3_aa: CASSLNRGNIQYF
d_call: .; j_call: TRBJ2-3; v_call: TRBV12-3/TRBV12-4; clone_size: few; cdr3_nt: TGTGCCAGCAGTTTTGTACGTAAGAGGAGACGGGTCACAGATACGCAGTATTTT; cdr3_aa: CASSFVRKRRRVTDTQYF
d_call: TRBD1; j_call: TRBJ1-1; v_call: TRBV27; clone_size: few; cdr3_nt: TGTGCCAGCAGTTCGGTTCTTGTAGGGGGCGGAACTGAAGCTTTCTTT; cdr3_aa: CASSSVLVGGGTEAFF